These 21 T cell receptor beta chains came from one sample sequenced in a study of regulatory T cells in long-lasting Graves disease. Noted time point: newly diagnosed GD, antithyroid drugs for less than 3 months. There was RNA extracted from PBMCs, and the TCR library was made from it. Building the TCR beta libraries relied on iRepertoire HTBI primers, and CDR3 regions underwent Arm-PCR. TCRdb fed the multiplex PCR reads into MiXCR, producing one record per CDR3 protein. The sample contains around 450,000 distinct CDR3 sequences, 15% of which appear only once. The same sample was also studied in work on T cells in Graves' hyperthyroidism and ophthalmopathy.

Sequenced material: peripheral blood mononuclear cells (PBMCs), taken at new diagnosis, from a patient treated with antithyroid drugs. The receptor source for this set is a woman in her 30s with Graves disease.

This clonotype has a count of ten or more. The chain recombines TRBV19 with TRBJ1-1, with 9 bases aligning to TRBD1. From germline, CDR1 is LNHDA and CDR2 SQIVND (reference sequence). Germline trimming cut 5 bases from V and 3 bases from J; bases unmatched to any gene: 4. The CDR3 runs 14 residues. CDR3 DNA sequence: TGTGCCAGTAGTCTCGGGACAGGGTACACTGAAGCTTTCTTT. It is translated as CASSLGTGYTEAFF.

V gene TRBV12-3 or TRBV12-4 combines with J gene TRBJ2-7, with TRBD2 as a possible D gene (5 bases). Trimming removed 3 bases from V and 3 bases from J, with 12 bases in between. CDR3 size: 14 residues. The DNA of the CDR3 is TGTGCCAGCAGTTTCGGGATCCCTAACTACGAGCAGTACTTC. This codes for CASSFGIPNYEQYF.

This clonotype was counted ten times or more. The chain carries TRBV6-1 and TRBJ2-7; D possibly corresponds to TRBD2 (5 bases). The V and J ends lost 6 bases and 3 bases respectively, with 15 bases between them. Germline loops: CDR1 MNHNS, CDR2 SASEGT. The CDR3 runs to 14 residues. The CDR3 DNA reads as TGTGCCAGCAGACGACTATATACGGACTACGAGCAGTACTTC. It yields the protein CASRRLYTDYEQYF.

This clonotype has ten or more counts. The genes are TRBV5-6 and TRBJ2-1; 8 nucleotides agree with TRBD2. This CDR3 is built from 15 residues. Germline V gives CDR1 SGHDT, CDR2 YYEEEE. V shed 1 base, J shed 7 bases, and the junction held 7 bases outside the gene matches. Written as DNA, the CDR3 is TGTGCCAGCAGCTTGAACCCGGGAGGGCGTAATGAGCAGTTCTTC. This encodes CASSLNPGGRNEQFF.

This clonotype showed up just a few times. V is TRBV18 and J is TRBJ2-1, with D unclear. In germline, CDR1 is KGHSH, CDR2 LQKENI. V was cut by 6 bases and J by 6 bases, with 9 bases left in between. This CDR3 contains 12 residues. The CDR3 bases are TGTGCCAGCTCTCTAGACTTCAATGAGCAGTTCTTC. Translating it yields CASSLDFNEQFF.

This rearrangement joins TRBV16 to TRBJ2-1; TRBD2 aligns across 11 bases. CDR1 is KGHSY, CDR2 FQNENV, per germline. The J segment lost 6 bases and the V segment lost 3 bases, leaving 7 bases of the junction unmatched. The CDR3 is 16 amino acids. Here the CDR3 reads CASSHTRLAGLNEQFF. Here the CDR3 DNA reads TGTGCCAGCAGCCATACCCGACTAGCGGGACTCAATGAGCAGTTCTTC.

Ten or more counts support this clonotype. The chain has TRBV12-3 or TRBV12-4 and TRBJ2-7; 10 bases are shared with TRBD2. The CDR3 has 13 amino acids. J lost 5 bases, V lost 6 bases, and 4 bases had no gene match. The CDR3 reads CASRTSGTHEQYF. DNA for the CDR3: TGTGCCAGCAGAACTAGCGGGACACACGAGCAGTACTTC.

This clonotype has ten or more counts. Sequence at one end of the junction differs from germline and may be a read error. The chain is built from TRBV2 and TRBJ1-1; D is unresolved. This CDR3 comprises 13 residues. Germline lookup yields CDR1 SNHLY and CDR2 FYNNEI. The CDR3 DNA sequence: TGTGCCGGCAGTGAGGCCCTCGAAACTGAAGCTTTCTTT. It codes for CAGSEALETEAFF.

The V and J genes are TRBV20-1 and TRBJ2-1, with 13 bases that match TRBD2. CDR3 length: 14 residues. Trimming took 3 bases from V and 7 from J; bases not matched to a gene: 3. Germline lookup yields CDR1 DFQATT and CDR2 SNEGSKA (reference sequence). This chain's CDR3 is CSASGLAGDNEQFF. In DNA, the CDR3 is TGCAGTGCTAGTGGACTAGCGGGAGATAATGAGCAGTTCTTC.

This clonotype has more than one count but fewer than ten. The chain links TRBV14 to TRBJ2-5; D ambiguous. V shed 0 bases and J shed 5 bases, with 7 bases lying between them. This CDR3 is built from 13 residues. The germline V gene encodes CDR1 SGHDN and CDR2 FVKESK. CDR3 residues: CASSQDVGETQYF. The CDR3 DNA reads as TGTGCCAGCAGCCAAGATGTGGGCGAGACCCAGTACTTC.

Many counts were recorded for this clonotype. This chain uses TRBV7-9 with TRBJ2-3; no firm D call. This CDR3 comprises 15 residues. The ends were cut back, 1 base at V and 4 bases at J, with 12 bases in the middle. Germline V gene data show CDR1 as SEHNR and CDR2 as FQNEAQ (reference sequence). CDR3 sequence: CASSLVVEISDTQYF. The DNA of the CDR3 is TGTGCCAGCAGCTTAGTAGTGGAAATCTCAGATACGCAGTATTTT.

Comment on this clonotype: One end of the junction is discordant with germline, which a read error may explain. The chain carries TRBV3-1 and TRBJ2-3; possible D gene TRBD2, 6 bases. Germline values: CDR1 LGHDT, CDR2 YNNKEL (reference sequence). This CDR3 spans 13 amino acids. The CDR3 loop is CASSQTSGTARGF. Here the CDR3 DNA reads TGTGCCAGCAGCCAAACTTCCGGGACTGCACGGGGTTTT.

This clonotype showed up many times. The chain joins TRBV5-6 to TRBJ2-7, with no clear D. Trimming removed 5 bases at V and 2 bases at J, with 5 bases between. Germline V gene lookup returns CDR1 SGHDT and CDR2 YYEEEE. CDR3 size: 11 residues. The CDR3 DNA follows: TGTGCCAGCAGGTCCACCTACGAGCAGTACTTC. This translates into CASRSTYEQYF.

The chain links TRBV4-1 to TRBJ1-5; D gene ambiguous. This CDR3 is 14 amino acids long. The germline V gene encodes CDR1 MGHRA and CDR2 YSYEKL. Trimming shortened V by 0 bases and J by 6 bases, and 9 bases separated the two germline ends. The CDR3 DNA reads as TGCGCCAGCAGCCAAGAGGTCAGTCTTCAGCCCCAGCATTTT. Amino acid sequence: CASSQEVSLQPQHF.

This clonotype was observed many times. This chain joins TRBV11-3 and TRBJ2-7, with D tentatively TRBD2 (7 bases). This CDR3 has 16 residues. Trimming stripped 0 bases from V and 2 bases from J, with 14 bases between. Germline V gene data show CDR1 as SGHNT and CDR2 as YENEEA. In DNA form, the CDR3 reads TGTGCCAGCAGCTTAGACCTGGGGGGGCTTCCCTACGAGCAGTACTTC. Translated: CASSLDLGGLPYEQYF.

In this sample, this clonotype turned up many times. The chain couples TRBV12-3 or TRBV12-4 to TRBJ2-1, with 8 bases identical to TRBD1. With 3 bases clipped from V and 8 bases from J, the junction kept 12 bases outside the gene matches. The CDR3 is 16 residues long. The CDR3 here is CASSFAGGWGFDEQFF. For the CDR3, the DNA is TGTGCCAGCAGTTTCGCAGGGGGCTGGGGGTTCGATGAGCAGTTCTTC.

In its sample, this clonotype was seen a few times. CDR3 coding DNA: TGTGCCAGTCGGGGGACTAGCGGGCCTGGGGCATATCTCAGCACAGATACGCAGTATTTT. It yields the protein CASRGTSGPGAYLSTDTQYF. This chain connects TRBV19 to TRBJ2-3, with TRBD2 matching 12 bases. The trim removed 8 bases at V and 0 bases at J, leaving 18 bases unmatched. This CDR3 has 20 amino acids. Germline assignment: CDR1 LNHDA and CDR2 SQIVND (reference sequence).

V usage is TRBV7-2 and J usage is TRBJ1-6; the D is unclear. The V and J ends lost 5 bases and 5 bases respectively, with 25 bases between them. The germline V gene has CDR1 SGHTA and CDR2 FQGNSA. The CDR3 totals 19 residues. CDR3 residues: CASSPARLELLLNNSPLHF. The CDR3 DNA reads TGTGCCAGCAGCCCTGCCCGTCTAGAACTACTACTAAATAATTCACCCCTCCACTTT.

This clonotype has just a few counts. Here the CDR3 reads CASRPIPPGNEQFF. In nucleotides, the CDR3 is TGTGCCAGCAGGCCTATACCCCCGGGCAATGAGCAGTTCTTC. The chain is built from TRBV6-1 and TRBJ2-1; D ambiguous. V was shortened by 6 bases and J by 6 bases, with 15 bases between the two germline ends. In germline, CDR1 is MNHNS, CDR2 SASEGT. The CDR3 is made up of 14 amino acids.

A note on this clonotype: A clone one base away is much larger, so this may be a read error. This chain connects TRBV30 to TRBJ1-6; D not resolved. Germline V gives CDR1 GTSNPN, CDR2 SVGIG (reference sequence). Trimming shortened V by 2 bases and J by 8 bases, and 19 bases separated the two germline ends. CDR3 length: 16 residues. Here the CDR3 DNA reads TGTGCCTGGAGTCCATCGCGGTGGGTTGGGGATTCACCCCTCCACTTT. It yields the protein CAWSPSRWVGDSPLHF.

This clonotype was counted between two and nine times. One base away lies a much larger clone, so this may be a sequencing read error. V and J are TRBV2 and TRBJ2-1; maybe TRBD2 (5 bases). Germline-derived CDR1 and CDR2 are SNHLY and FYNNEI. CDR3 length equals 15 residues. CDR3 bases: TGTGCCAGCAGAAGACTACGAGACTCCTACAATAAGCAGTTCTTC. The encoded protein is CASRRLRDSYNKQFF.